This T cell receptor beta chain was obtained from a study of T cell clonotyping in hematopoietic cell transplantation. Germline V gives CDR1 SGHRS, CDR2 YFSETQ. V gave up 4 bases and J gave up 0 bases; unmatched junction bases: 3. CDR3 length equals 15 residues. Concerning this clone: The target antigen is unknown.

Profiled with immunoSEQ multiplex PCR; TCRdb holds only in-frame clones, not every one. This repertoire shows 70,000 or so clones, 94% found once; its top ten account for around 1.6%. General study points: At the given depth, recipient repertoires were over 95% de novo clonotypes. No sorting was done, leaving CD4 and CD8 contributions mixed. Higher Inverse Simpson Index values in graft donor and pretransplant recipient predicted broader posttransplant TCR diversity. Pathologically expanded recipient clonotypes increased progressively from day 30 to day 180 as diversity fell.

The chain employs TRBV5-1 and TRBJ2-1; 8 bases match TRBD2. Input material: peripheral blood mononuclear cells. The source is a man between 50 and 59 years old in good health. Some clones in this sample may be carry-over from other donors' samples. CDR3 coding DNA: TGCGCCAGCAGCCCTGGGACTAGCTCCTACAATGAGCAGTTCTTC. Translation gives CASSPGTSSYNEQFF. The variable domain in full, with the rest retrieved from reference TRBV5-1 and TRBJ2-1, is KAGVTQTPRYLIKTRGQQVTLSCSPISGHRSVSWYQQTPGQGLQFLFEYFSETQRNKGNFPGRFSGRQFSNSRSEMNVSTLELGDSALYLCASSPGTSSYNEQFFGPGTRLTVL.